The rows below give T cell receptor beta chains drawn from one sample of a study of cytomegalovirus exposure and HLA in healthy donors. Using immunoSEQ multiplex PCR, the repertoire was profiled, and TCRdb retains in-frame clones only, with some absent. The sample includes roughly 100,000 clones, roughly 90% of them seen just once. Specimen: PBMCs. The receptors were sampled from a woman in her late teens or twenties in good health and CMV-seropositive. Each CDR3 is given with its conserved first and last residue. The order of the fields is clone size, J gene, V gene, D gene, CDR3 protein, CDR3 DNA. The D gene is left open where the match is weak. Expanded clones are given a class, and other clones once, few, many or no size at all.

. TRBJ2-1 TRBV7-9 . CASSLAGGAGEQFF TGTGCCAGCAGCTTAGCAGGAGGGGCGGGTGAGCAGTTCTTC
. TRBJ2-2 TRBV5-6 TRBD1 CASSRNRGVAGELFF TGTGCCAGCAGTCGAAACAGGGGAGTCGCCGGGGAGCTGTTTTTT
. TRBJ1-1 TRBV28 . CASSFTGKTEAFF TGTGCCAGCAGTTTCACAGGGAAAACTGAAGCTTTCTTT
. TRBJ2-2 TRBV6-4 . CASSEQGDVGELFF TGTGCCAGCAGTGAACAGGGCGACGTCGGGGAGCTGTTTTTT
. TRBJ2-3 TRBV28 . CASYPGAGTWDTQYF TGTGCCAGCTACCCCGGAGCGGGTACTTGGGATACGCAGTATTTT
. TRBJ2-7 TRBV4-1 . CASSQVPSYEQYF TGCGCCAGCAGCCAAGTCCCCAGCTACGAGCAGTACTTC
once TRBJ1-2 TRBV7-9 . CASSLGPGGYTF TGTGCCAGCAGCTTAGGACCCGGGGGCTACACCTTC
. TRBJ2-5 TRBV13 . CASSLGLFTRKETQYF TGTGCCAGCAGCTTGGGCTTGTTTACTAGGAAAGAGACCCAGTACTTC
few TRBJ1-2 TRBV4-1 . CASSQDRVVYGYTF TGCGCCAGCAGCCAAGACAGGGTCGTCTATGGCTACACCTTC
. TRBJ1-6 TRBV6-5 . CASNDRSSYNSPLHF TGTGCCAGCAATGACAGGAGCTCCTATAATTCACCCCTCCACTTT
. TRBJ1-4 TRBV6-1 . CASSDPTGLNEKLFF TGTGCCAGCAGTGACCCCACCGGACTTAATGAAAAACTGTTTTTT
. TRBJ2-1 TRBV5-1 TRBD2 CASSFAGGSYNEQFF TGCGCCAGCAGCTTCGCGGGGGGCTCCTACAATGAGCAGTTCTTC
. TRBJ2-1 TRBV7-9 . CASSSATDSPNEQFF TGTGCCAGCAGTTCTGCGACGGACTCACCCAATGAGCAGTTCTTC
. TRBJ2-5 TRBV5-1 TRBD2 CASTSGAGPIQETQYF TGCGCCAGCACATCTGGAGCGGGACCAATACAAGAGACCCAGTACTTC
. TRBJ2-5 TRBV6-1 . CASSESGTQETQYF TGTGCCAGCAGTGAATCCGGGACTCAAGAGACCCAGTACTTC
. TRBJ1-5 TRBV19 . CASSQVPQQPQHF TGTGCCAGTTCACAGGTACCACAGCAGCCCCAGCATTTT
. TRBJ2-5 TRBV2 . CASNWGEVETQYF TGTGCCAGCAACTGGGGCGAGGTCGAGACCCAGTACTTC
. TRBJ2-1 TRBV18 . CASQRPTDSYNEQFF TGTGCCAGCCAGAGGCCGACAGACTCCTACAATGAGCAGTTCTTC
. TRBJ2-3 TRBV2 TRBD1 CASSENRQGNTQYF TGTGCCAGCAGTGAAAATAGACAGGGTAATACGCAGTATTTT
. TRBJ2-2 TRBV6-5 . CASRRGRNTGELFF TGTGCCAGCAGAAGGGGCAGGAACACCGGGGAGCTGTTTTTT
. TRBJ2-1 TRBV4-1 . CASNRASSYNEQFF TGCGCCAGCAACAGGGCCAGCTCCTACAATGAGCAGTTCTTC
. TRBJ1-1 TRBV6-5 . CASGLGSGRGTEAFF TGTGCCAGCGGTCTTGGGTCCGGGAGGGGCACTGAAGCTTTCTTT
. TRBJ1-1 TRBV19 . CASSRTVAGTEAFF TGTGCCAGTAGTCGGACAGTTGCTGGCACTGAAGCTTTCTTT
. TRBJ1-5 TRBV21-1 . CASSNRPPPDDSHQPQHF TGTGCCAGCAGCAACCGTCCCCCCCCTGACGACAGCCATCAGCCCCAGCATTTT